Presented here are 5 T cell receptor beta chains from one specimen sequenced in a study of CD8 T cells in Susac syndrome (dated 2019 in TCRdb). Library creation used the immunoSEQ multiplex PCR assay. RNA was extracted with the RNeasy kit and roughly 0.5 to 1 ug was reverse transcribed using random hexamers. The public reads were reanalyzed by TCRdb: fastp trimming at Q25, MiXCR alignment, in-frame beta chains only. Rows with one shared CDR3 protein collapse into an entry with the most common genes and DNA. The sample table shows about 240,000 distinct CDR3 sequences, and almost 97% are seen once. The ten largest clones add up to 0.1% of the sample. Sequencing was done on a sample of CD4+ T cells from PBMCs. The origin of the receptors is a human donor with Susac syndrome.

This sequence joins TRBV3-1 and TRBJ2-7; 7 bases map to TRBD1. V was clipped by 0 bases and J by 3 bases; unmatched bases: 5. The CDR3 covers 15 residues. Germline values: CDR1 LGHDT, CDR2 YNNKEL (reference sequence). CDR3 nucleotides: TGTGCCAGCAGCCAAGATTTGACAGGGCGCTACGAGCAGTACTTC. Protein sequence: CASSQDLTGRYEQYF.

The chain carries TRBV7-9 and TRBJ2-5, with TRBD1 matching over 8 bases. The CDR3 spans 14 residues. V was pared by 0 bases and J by 3 bases, with 0 bases of the junction left unmatched. In germline, CDR1 is SEHNR, CDR2 FQNEAQ (reference sequence). The DNA of the CDR3 is TGTGCCAGCAGCTTAGCGACAGGGGAAGAGACCCAGTACTTC. Translated, it gives CASSLATGEETQYF.

The rearrangement joins TRBV11-2 to TRBJ2-6; D unresolved. V lost 2 bases and J 3 bases, leaving 11 bases between the germline ends. The CDR3 length is 16 residues. CDR1 is SGHAT, CDR2 FQNNGV, per germline. CDR3 sequence: CASSLSRPFGANVLTF. DNA for the CDR3: TGTGCCAGCAGCTTATCCCGACCATTTGGGGCCAACGTCCTGACTTTC.

The CDR3 region has the DNA TGTGCCAGCTGGAAGCGGCGGTCCTACAATGAGCAGTTCTTC. This sequence encodes CASWKRRSYNEQFF. The V gene is TRBV6-5, the J gene TRBJ2-1, with D tentatively TRBD2 (5 bases). Trimming took off 8 bases at V and 1 base at J, with 12 bases between the two ends. The CDR3 extends over 14 amino acids. Germline V lookup: CDR1 MNHEY, CDR2 SVGAGI.

The chain is built from TRBV7-9 and TRBJ1-5, with TRBD1 as a possible D gene (5 bases). Trimming took off 5 bases at V and 9 bases at J, with 20 bases between the two ends. There are 15 residues in the CDR3. CDR1 and CDR2 from the germline V gene are SEHNR and FQNEAQ (reference sequence). The CDR3 DNA sequence: TGTGCCAGCAGCCCGGGACGGACGGCCTATGGGCCCCAGCATTTT. This translates into CASSPGRTAYGPQHF.